The 10 T cell receptor beta chains below come from one sample, sequenced in a study of blood T cell repertoires in COVID-19. Libraries were prepared by immunoSEQ multiplex PCR; TCRdb keeps only in-frame clonotypes and omits some of them. This repertoire shows 95,000 to 150,000 clones, 86% found once; its top ten account for 4% to 5.5%. The sequenced sample was peripheral blood. The receptor source for this set is a man aged 35 to 55 with acute or convalescent COVID-19.

The V gene is TRBV7-9, the J gene TRBJ1-2; 10 bases line up with TRBD1. Germline-derived CDR1 and CDR2 are SEHNR and FQNEAQ (reference sequence). V gave up 1 base and J gave up 8 bases; unmatched junction bases: 7. This CDR3 comprises 15 residues. As DNA, the CDR3 is TGTGCCAGCAGCTTAGGTGACAGGGGGCCCTACGGCTACACCTTC. Amino acids: CASSLGDRGPYGYTF. Based on the CDR3 plus reference TRBV7-9 and TRBJ1-2, the full variable domain is DTGVSQNPRHKITKRGQNVTFRCDPISEHNRLYWYRQTLGQGPEFLTYFQNEAQLEKSRLLSDRFSAERPKGSFSTLEIQRTEQGDSAMYLCASSLGDRGPYGYTFGSGTRLTVV.

This chain connects TRBV5-1 to TRBJ1-2; tentative D call: TRBD1 (6 bases). Per germline, CDR1 SGHRS and CDR2 YFSETQ. Between the trimmed V and J ends, which lost 1 base and 5 bases, there was a span of 15 bases. The CDR3 covers 15 residues. The CDR3 is CASSLSGTSAYGYTF. In DNA form, the CDR3 reads TGCGCCAGCAGCTTGTCTGGGACATCAGCGTATGGCTACACCTTC.

The chain combines TRBV5-1 with TRBJ1-4; TRBD1 matches 8 bases. The V gene's germline CDR1 is SGHRS and CDR2 YFSETQ. The CDR3 runs to 14 residues. Losses at the gene ends were 4 bases for V and 7 bases for J; bases not matched to a gene: 6. The CDR3 nucleotides read TGCGCCAGCAGCGATGACAGGGGCGGTGAAAAACTGTTTTTT. Translating it yields CASSDDRGGEKLFF.

The rearrangement joins TRBV30 to TRBJ1-5; D not certain. The CDR3 spans 13 residues. CDR1 and CDR2 (germline): GTSNPN, SVGIG (reference sequence). V lost 3 bases to trimming and J lost 4 bases, with 10 bases between them. This CDR3 is CAWSPGENQPQHF. The CDR3 DNA reads TGTGCCTGGAGCCCGGGAGAGAATCAGCCCCAGCATTTT.

The chain is built from TRBV15 and TRBJ2-5, with D perhaps TRBD2 (6 bases). V was shortened by 3 bases and J by 5 bases, with 16 bases between the two germline ends. The CDR3 length is 15 residues. Germline V gene data show CDR1 as LNHNV and CDR2 as YYDKDF (reference sequence). CDR3 coding DNA: TGTGCCACCAGCAGTATATCGGGAGTGGAGGAGACCCAGTACTTC. Protein sequence: CATSSISGVEETQYF.

The chain is built from TRBV4-3 and TRBJ1-2; the match to TRBD1 covers 7 bases. V lost 1 base to trimming and J lost 4 bases; unmatched junction nucleotides: 9. Looked up from germline, CDR1 is LGHNA and CDR2 is YSLEER. CDR3 length equals 16 residues. The DNA of the CDR3 is TGCGCCAGCAGCCAAGTTGGCGGGGCAGGGGGCTATGGCTACACCTTC. Its protein is CASSQVGGAGGYGYTF.

V usage is TRBV7-2 and J usage is TRBJ2-5; the D is unclear. V lost 1 base to trimming and J lost 1 base, with 13 bases between them. The length of the CDR3 is 16 residues. Germline V gene lookup returns CDR1 SGHTA and CDR2 FQGNSA. The CDR3 reads CASSLDVAAAQETQYF. The CDR3 coding sequence is TGTGCCAGCAGCTTAGACGTGGCGGCGGCCCAAGAGACCCAGTACTTC.

The V gene is TRBV30, the J gene TRBJ2-5; the D gene is possibly TRBD1 (6 bases). The V and J ends lost 5 bases and 2 bases respectively, with 9 bases between them. CDR1 and CDR2 (germline): GTSNPN, SVGIG (reference sequence). There are 12 residues in the CDR3. The chain's CDR3 is CAWGQGQETQYF. The CDR3 nucleotides read TGTGCCTGGGGCCAGGGGCAAGAGACCCAGTACTTC.

The chain couples TRBV11-3 to TRBJ2-1; 7 bases map to TRBD2. The J segment lost 8 bases and the V segment lost 3 bases, leaving 4 bases of the junction unmatched. The CDR3 runs 13 residues. CDR1 is SGHNT, CDR2 YENEEA, per germline. This chain's CDR3 is CASSLGGDYEQFF. The CDR3 DNA follows: TGTGCCAGCAGCTTGGGGGGGGACTATGAGCAGTTCTTC.

The chain carries TRBV7-9 and TRBJ1-5; 7 nucleotides line up with TRBD1. CDR3 length: 14 residues. The germline CDR1 and CDR2 sequences are SEHNR and FQNEAQ (reference sequence). Trimming took 2 bases from V and 2 from J; bases not matched to a gene: 0. CDR3 protein: CASSLQGGNQPQHF. CDR3 DNA sequence: TGTGCCAGCAGCTTACAGGGGGGCAATCAGCCCCAGCATTTT.